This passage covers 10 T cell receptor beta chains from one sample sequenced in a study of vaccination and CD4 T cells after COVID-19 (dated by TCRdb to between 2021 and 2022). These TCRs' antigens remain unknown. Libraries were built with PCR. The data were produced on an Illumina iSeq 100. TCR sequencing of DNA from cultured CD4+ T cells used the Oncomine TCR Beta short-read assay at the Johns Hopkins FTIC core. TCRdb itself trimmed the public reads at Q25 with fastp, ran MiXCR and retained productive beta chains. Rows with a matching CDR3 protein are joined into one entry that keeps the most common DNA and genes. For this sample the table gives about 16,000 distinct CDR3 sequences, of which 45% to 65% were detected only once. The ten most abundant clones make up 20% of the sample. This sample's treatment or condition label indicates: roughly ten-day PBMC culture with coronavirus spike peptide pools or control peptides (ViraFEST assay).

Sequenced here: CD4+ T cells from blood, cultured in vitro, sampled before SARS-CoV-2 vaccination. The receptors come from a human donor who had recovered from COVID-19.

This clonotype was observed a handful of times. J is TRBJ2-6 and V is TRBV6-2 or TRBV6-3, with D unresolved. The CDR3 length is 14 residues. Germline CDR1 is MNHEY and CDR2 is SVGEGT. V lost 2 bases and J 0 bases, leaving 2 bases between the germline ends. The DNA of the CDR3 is TGTGCCAGCAGTTACCTCTCTGGGGCCAACGTCCTGACTTTC. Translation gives CASSYLSGANVLTF.

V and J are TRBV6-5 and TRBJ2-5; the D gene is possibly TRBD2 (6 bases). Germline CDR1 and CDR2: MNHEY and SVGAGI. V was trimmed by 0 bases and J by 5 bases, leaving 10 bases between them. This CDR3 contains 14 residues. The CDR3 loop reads CASSYSWGDETQYF. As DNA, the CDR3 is TGTGCCAGCAGTTACTCGTGGGGGGACGAGACCCAGTACTTC.

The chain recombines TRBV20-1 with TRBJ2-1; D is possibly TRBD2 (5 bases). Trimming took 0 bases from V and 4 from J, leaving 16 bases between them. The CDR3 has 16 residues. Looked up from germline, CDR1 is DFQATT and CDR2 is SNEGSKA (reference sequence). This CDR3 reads CSARDRRLPGYNEQFF. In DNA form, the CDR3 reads TGCAGTGCTAGAGATCGGAGGCTCCCGGGGTACAATGAGCAGTTCTTC.

CDR3 DNA sequence: TGCGCCAGCAGCTTCCGGGGGCGCGGGAACACTGAAGCTTTCTTT. Its protein product is CASSFRGRGNTEAFF. The chain carries TRBV5-1 and TRBJ1-1, with a possible D match to TRBD1 (6 bases). V lost 2 bases and J lost 1, with 12 bases in between. The V gene's germline CDR1 is SGHRS and CDR2 YFSETQ. The CDR3 spans 15 residues. Combining the CDR3 with reference TRBV5-1 and TRBJ1-1 gives the whole variable domain KAGVTQTPRYLIKTRGQQVTLSCSPISGHRSVSWYQQTPGQGLQFLFEYFSETQRNKGNFPGRFSGRQFSNSRSEMNVSTLELGDSALYLCASSFRGRGNTEAFFGQGTRLTVV.

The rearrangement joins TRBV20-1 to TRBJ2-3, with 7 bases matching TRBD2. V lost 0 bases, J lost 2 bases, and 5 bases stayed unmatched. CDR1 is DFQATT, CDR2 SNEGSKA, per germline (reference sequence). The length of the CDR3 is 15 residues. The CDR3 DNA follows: TGCAGTGCTAGAGACCCGGGGACTATCACAGATACGCAGTATTTT. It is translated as CSARDPGTITDTQYF.

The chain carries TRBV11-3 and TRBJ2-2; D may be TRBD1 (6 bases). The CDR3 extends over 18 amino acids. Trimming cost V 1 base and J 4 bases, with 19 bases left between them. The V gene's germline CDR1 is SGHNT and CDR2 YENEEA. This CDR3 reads CASSLGSRTEVFTGELFF. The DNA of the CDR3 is TGTGCCAGCAGCTTAGGTTCCCGGACAGAAGTATTCACCGGGGAGCTGTTTTTT.

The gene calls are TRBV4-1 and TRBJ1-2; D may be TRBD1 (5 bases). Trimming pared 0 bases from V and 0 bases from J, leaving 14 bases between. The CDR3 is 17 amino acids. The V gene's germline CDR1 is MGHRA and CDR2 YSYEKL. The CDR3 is CASSQELGRAANYGYTF. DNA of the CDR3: TGCGCCAGCAGCCAAGAGCTGGGCAGGGCAGCTAACTATGGCTACACCTTC.

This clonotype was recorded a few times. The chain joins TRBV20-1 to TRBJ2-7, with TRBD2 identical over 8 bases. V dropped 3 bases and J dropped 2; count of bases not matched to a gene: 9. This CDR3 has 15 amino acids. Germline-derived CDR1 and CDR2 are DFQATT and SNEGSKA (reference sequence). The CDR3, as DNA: TGCAGTGCTAGGGGAGCGGGAGAGCTTCCCTACGAGCAGTACTTC. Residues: CSARGAGELPYEQYF.

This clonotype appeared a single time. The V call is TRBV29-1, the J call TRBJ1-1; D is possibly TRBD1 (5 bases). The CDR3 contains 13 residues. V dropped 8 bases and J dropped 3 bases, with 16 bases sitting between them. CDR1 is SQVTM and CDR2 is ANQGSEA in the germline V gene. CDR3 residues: CSLRQFGDTEAFF. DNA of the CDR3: TGCAGCCTCAGACAGTTTGGTGACACTGAAGCTTTCTTT.

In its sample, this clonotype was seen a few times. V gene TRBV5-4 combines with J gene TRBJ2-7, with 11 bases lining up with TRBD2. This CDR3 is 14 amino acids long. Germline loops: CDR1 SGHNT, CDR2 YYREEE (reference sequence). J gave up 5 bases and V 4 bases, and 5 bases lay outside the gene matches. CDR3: CASSDSGRDNEQYF. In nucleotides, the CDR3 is TGTGCCAGCAGCGATAGCGGGAGGGACAACGAGCAGTACTTC.